This T cell receptor (beta chain) was documented in a study of cytomegalovirus exposure and HLA in healthy donors. A note on this clone: One end of the junction fails to match germline, which may point to a read error.

Germline CDR1 reads SSHAT; CDR2 reads FNYEAQ (reference sequence). The CDR3 has 13 amino acids. With 60 Vbeta and 13 Jbeta primers, the PCR was carried out. As handled by the study authors: The count from a later analysis was 65 million to 90 million unique TCR beta chains, around 11 million of them shared. Profiling relied on immunoSEQ multiplex PCR, and the TCRdb table lists in-frame clones only, not all of them. D and trimming come from the DNA, and the V and J calls and clone size come from that table. The sample includes approximately 150,000 clones, more than 60% seen only once; the top ten take approximately 10%.

The clonotype was recovered from a man aged 18 to 30 in good health and CMV-seropositive. The sequenced sample consisted of PBMCs. This chain connects TRBV7-7 to TRBJ2-1, with 10 bases matching TRBD1. CDR3 coding DNA: TGTGCTAGCAGCTTCCGGACAGGGGGGGTGCAGTTCTTC. Residues: CASSFRTGGVQFF.